The source of this T cell receptor beta chain is a study of T cells after yellow fever vaccination. TCRdb analysed the 5' RACE reads with MiXCR anew, one entry per CDR3 protein. The sample carries 360,000 or so distinct CDR3 sequences, 11% recorded once. The CDR3 is 13 residues long. CDR1 and CDR2 from the germline V gene are ENHRY and SYGVKD. Trimming stripped 8 bases from V and 8 bases from J, with 16 bases between. The chain couples TRBV10-3 to TRBJ1-3; possible D gene TRBD1, 5 bases. The sequence was obtained from a man aged 18 to 30 who received the YFV17D yellow fever vaccine. This material consisted of PBMCs, taken on the day of the first yellow fever vaccination. In nucleotides, the CDR3 is TGTGCCATCCGAGAGGGGCAGGGAGACACCATATATTTT. Residues: CAIREGQGDTIYF.